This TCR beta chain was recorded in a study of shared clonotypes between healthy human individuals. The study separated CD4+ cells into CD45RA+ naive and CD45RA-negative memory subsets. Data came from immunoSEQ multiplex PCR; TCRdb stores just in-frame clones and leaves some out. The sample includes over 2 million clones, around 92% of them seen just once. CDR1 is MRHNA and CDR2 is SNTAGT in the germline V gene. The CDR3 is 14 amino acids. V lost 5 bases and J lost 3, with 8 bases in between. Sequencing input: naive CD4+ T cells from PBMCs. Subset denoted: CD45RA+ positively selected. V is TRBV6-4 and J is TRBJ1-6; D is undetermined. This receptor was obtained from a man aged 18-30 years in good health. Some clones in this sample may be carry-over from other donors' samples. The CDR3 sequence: CASSQFHYNSPLHF. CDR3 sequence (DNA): TGTGCCAGCAGTCAATTCCACTATAATTCACCCCTCCACTTT.